In its sample, the clone carrying this T cell receptor beta chain was seen many times. Antigen specificity is unknown. Trimming left V 4 bases short and J 6 bases short, with 10 bases between. The CDR3 runs to 12 residues. The germline V gene encodes CDR1 SGDLS and CDR2 YYNGEE. One entry per CDR3 protein results from TCRdb running MiXCR on the reads. The sample lists over 45,000 distinct CDR3 sequences; under 20% were seen once. This record belongs to a study of T cell repertoires in cytomegalovirus infection. In the study overall: CMV epitopes that were recently identified and HLA-C-restricted were used alongside well-studied HLA-B-restricted ones. CMV infection together with matching HLA type was indicated by public TCR beta signatures. Study-wide results and caveats: The study identified carriers of CMV plus the relevant HLA from cumulative public TCR beta family frequency.

This chain connects TRBV9 to TRBJ1-1, with D possibly TRBD1 on 6 matching bases. The source of this sequence is a human donor in good health (CMV status not recorded). Some clones in this sample may be carry-over from other donors' samples. This specimen consisted of CD8+ T cells from cultured PBMCs, obtained from culture after CMV antigen stimulation. This CDR3 reads CASSTGSSEAFF. The CDR3 DNA follows: TGTGCCAGCAGCACAGGGTCTTCTGAAGCTTTCTTT.